This entry concerns a single TCR beta chain. Its cognate antigen is unknown. This table comes from immunoSEQ multiplex PCR, and its TCRdb copy is limited to in-frame clones, with some not included. This sample carries about 84,000 clones, 75% to 95% of them seen once, and the ten largest clones take around a tenth. The source of the sample is a study of T cell responses to AZD1222 COVID-19 vaccine. Points from the study as a whole: Baseline testing showed seropositivity in only 5 or 6 AZD1222 recipients.

Trimming took off 0 bases at V and 2 bases at J, with 11 bases between the two ends. CDR1 is SGDLS, CDR2 YYNGEE, per germline. This CDR3 has 15 residues. The V call is TRBV9, the J call TRBJ2-5; D may be TRBD1 (5 bases). The material was peripheral blood, obtained 28 days after the second AZD1222 dose. The TCR was taken from an adult who received the AZD1222 COVID-19 vaccine. In nucleotides, the CDR3 is TGTGCCAGCAGCGTAGCTCGGTCAGGGCAAGAGACCCAGTACTTC. Translating gives CASSVARSGQETQYF.